This T cell receptor beta chain stems from a study of T cell responses to AZD1222 COVID-19 vaccine. Germline V gene data show CDR1 as MNHEY and CDR2 as SVGAGI. The CDR3 has 14 residues. J lost 4 bases, V lost 5 bases, and 7 bases had no gene match. The study, taken as a whole, reports: Among those given AZD1222, only five or six were seropositive at baseline. Nearly half of spike-specific TCRs reportedly target variant regions that are unmutated in the B.1.351 and B.1.1.7 variants.

Libraries were prepared by immunoSEQ multiplex PCR; TCRdb keeps only in-frame clonotypes and omits some of them. The profile shows 95,000 to 150,000 clones, 80% to 95% of them singletons. Worth noting for this clone: Its antigen is undetermined.

This material consisted of peripheral blood, taken 28 days after the second dose of the MenACWY control vaccine. This receptor was obtained from an adult who received the MenACWY meningococcal vaccine as a control. V gene TRBV6-5 combines with J gene TRBJ1-2; TRBD1 matches at 7 bases. The CDR3 DNA sequence: TGTGCCAGCAGTCTTAACCGGGACAGCTATGGCTACACCTTC. Its translation: CASSLNRDSYGYTF.